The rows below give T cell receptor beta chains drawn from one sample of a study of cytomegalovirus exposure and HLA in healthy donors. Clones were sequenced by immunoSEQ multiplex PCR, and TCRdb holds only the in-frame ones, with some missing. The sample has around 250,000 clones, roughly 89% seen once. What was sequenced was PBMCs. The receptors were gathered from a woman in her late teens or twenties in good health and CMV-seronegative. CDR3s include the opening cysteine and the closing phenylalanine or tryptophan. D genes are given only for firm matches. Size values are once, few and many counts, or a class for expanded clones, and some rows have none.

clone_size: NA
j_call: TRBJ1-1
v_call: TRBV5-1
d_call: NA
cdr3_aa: CASSSTGAEAFF
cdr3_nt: TGCGCCAGCAGCTCGACAGGCGCTGAAGCTTTCTTT

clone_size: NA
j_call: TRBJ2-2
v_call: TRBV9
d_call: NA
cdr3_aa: CASTPSLGANTGELFF
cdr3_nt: TGTGCCAGCACCCCCTCCCTAGGGGCGAACACCGGGGAGCTGTTTTTT

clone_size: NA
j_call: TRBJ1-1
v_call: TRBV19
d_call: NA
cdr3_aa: CASSQDQTATNTEAFF
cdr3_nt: TGTGCCAGTAGTCAGGATCAGACAGCTACGAACACTGAAGCTTTCTTT

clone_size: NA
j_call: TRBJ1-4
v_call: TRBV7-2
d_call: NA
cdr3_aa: CASSTTRASGEKLFF
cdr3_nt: TGTGCCAGCAGCACAACGCGGGCCTCGGGTGAAAAACTGTTTTTT

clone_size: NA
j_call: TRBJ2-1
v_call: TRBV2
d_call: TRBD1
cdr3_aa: CAVDRDPPNEQFF
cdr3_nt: TGTGCCGTCGACAGGGACCCTCCCAATGAGCAGTTCTTC

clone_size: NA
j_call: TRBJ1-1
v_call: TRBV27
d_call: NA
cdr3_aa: CASSLRDGRTEAFF
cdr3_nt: TGTGCCAGCAGTTTAAGAGACGGGAGGACTGAAGCTTTCTTT

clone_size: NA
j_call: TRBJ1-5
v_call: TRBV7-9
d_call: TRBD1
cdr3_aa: CASSLDQGASNQPQHF
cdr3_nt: TGTGCCAGCAGCTTGGACCAGGGGGCGAGCAATCAGCCCCAGCATTTT

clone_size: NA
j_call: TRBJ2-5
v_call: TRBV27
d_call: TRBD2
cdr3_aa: CASSPGTSGGETQYF
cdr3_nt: TGTGCCAGCAGTCCCGGGACTAGCGGGGGAGAGACCCAGTACTTC

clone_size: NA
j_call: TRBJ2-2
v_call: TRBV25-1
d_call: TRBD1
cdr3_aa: CASSAPRGLHGRLFF
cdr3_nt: TGTGCCAGCAGTGCCCCCAGGGGGTTACATGGCCGGCTGTTTTTT

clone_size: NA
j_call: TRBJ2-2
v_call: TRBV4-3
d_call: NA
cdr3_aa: CASSQDPNTGELFF
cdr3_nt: TGCGCCAGCAGCCAAGATCCAAACACCGGGGAGCTGTTTTTT

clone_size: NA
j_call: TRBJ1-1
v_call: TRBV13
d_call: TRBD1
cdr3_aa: CASSLVFSWDRGEKTEAFF
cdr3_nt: TGTGCCAGCAGCTTAGTCTTTTCTTGGGACAGGGGAGAGAAGACTGAAGCTTTCTTT

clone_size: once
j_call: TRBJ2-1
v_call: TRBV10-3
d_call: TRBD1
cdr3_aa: CAIAGQGGYNEQFF
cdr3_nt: TGTGCCATCGCAGGACAGGGAGGATACAATGAGCAGTTCTTC

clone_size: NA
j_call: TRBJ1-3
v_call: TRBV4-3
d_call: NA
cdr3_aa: CASSQDLVVNGNTIYF
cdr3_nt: TGCGCCAGCAGCCAAGATTTGGTAGTTAACGGAAACACCATATATTTT

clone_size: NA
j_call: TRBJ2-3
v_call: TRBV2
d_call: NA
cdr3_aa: CASSLRPGMAIADTQYF
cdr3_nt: TGTGCCAGCAGTCTCCGTCCAGGGATGGCGATTGCAGATACGCAGTATTTT